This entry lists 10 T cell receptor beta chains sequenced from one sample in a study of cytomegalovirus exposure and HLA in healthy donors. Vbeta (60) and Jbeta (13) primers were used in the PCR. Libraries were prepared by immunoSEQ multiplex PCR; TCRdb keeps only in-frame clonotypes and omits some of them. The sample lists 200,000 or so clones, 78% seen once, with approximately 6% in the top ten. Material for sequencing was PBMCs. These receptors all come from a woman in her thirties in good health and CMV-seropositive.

The CDR3 region is CASSLSRGDTEAFF. The CDR3 coding sequence is TGTGCCAGCAGTTTATCTCGGGGGGACACTGAAGCTTTCTTT. The chain carries TRBV27 and TRBJ1-1, with a weak D call TRBD1 (5 bases). V lost 0 bases and J lost 3, with 8 bases in between. The V gene's germline CDR1 is MNHEY and CDR2 SMNVEV (reference sequence). CDR3 length equals 14 residues.

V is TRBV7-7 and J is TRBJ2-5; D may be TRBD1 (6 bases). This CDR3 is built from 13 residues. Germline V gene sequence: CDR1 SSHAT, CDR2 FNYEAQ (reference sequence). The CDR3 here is CASPEQGLETQYF. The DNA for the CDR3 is TGTGCTAGCCCCGAGCAGGGGCTCGAGACCCAGTACTTC.

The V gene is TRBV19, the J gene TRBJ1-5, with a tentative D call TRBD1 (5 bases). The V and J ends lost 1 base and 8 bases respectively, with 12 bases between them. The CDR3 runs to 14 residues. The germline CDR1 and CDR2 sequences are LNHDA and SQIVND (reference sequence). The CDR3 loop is CASSIVGPGEPQHF. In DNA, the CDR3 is TGTGCCAGTAGTATAGTAGGGCCGGGGGAGCCCCAGCATTTT.

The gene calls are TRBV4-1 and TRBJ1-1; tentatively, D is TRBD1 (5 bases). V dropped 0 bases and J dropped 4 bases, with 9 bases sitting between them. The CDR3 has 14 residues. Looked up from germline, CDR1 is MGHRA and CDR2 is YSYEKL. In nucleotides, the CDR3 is TGCGCCAGCAGCCAAGAGGGGGGGTTCACTGAAGCTTTCTTT. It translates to CASSQEGGFTEAFF.

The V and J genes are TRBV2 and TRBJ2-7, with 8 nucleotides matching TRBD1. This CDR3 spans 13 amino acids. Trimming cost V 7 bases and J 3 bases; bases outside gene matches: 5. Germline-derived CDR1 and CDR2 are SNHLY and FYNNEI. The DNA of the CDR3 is TGTGCCAGCATCCCGGACAGGGACTACGAGCAGTACTTC. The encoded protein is CASIPDRDYEQYF.

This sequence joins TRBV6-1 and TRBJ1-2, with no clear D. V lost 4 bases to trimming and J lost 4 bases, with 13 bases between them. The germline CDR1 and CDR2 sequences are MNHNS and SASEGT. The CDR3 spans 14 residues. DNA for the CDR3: TGTGCCAGCAGTGTTACGGGTGGGAGCTATGGCTACACCTTC. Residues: CASSVTGGSYGYTF.

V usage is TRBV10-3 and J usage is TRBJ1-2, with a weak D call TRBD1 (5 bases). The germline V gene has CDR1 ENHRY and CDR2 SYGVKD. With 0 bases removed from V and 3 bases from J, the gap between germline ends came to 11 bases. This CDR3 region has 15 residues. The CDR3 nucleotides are TGTGCCATCAGTGAGTCCCCGGGGGGTGACTATGGCTACACCTTC. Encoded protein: CAISESPGGDYGYTF.

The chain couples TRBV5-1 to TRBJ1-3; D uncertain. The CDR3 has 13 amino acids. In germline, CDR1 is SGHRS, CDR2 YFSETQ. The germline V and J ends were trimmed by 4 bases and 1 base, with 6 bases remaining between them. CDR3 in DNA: TGCGCCAGCAGCATCCCATCTGGAAACACCATATATTTT. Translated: CASSIPSGNTIYF.

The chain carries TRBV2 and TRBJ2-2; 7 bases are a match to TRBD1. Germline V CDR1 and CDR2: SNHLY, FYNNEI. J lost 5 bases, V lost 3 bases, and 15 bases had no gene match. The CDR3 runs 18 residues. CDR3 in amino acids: CASSDRTGEDSQTGELFF. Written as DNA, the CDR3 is TGTGCCAGCAGTGACCGGACAGGAGAGGATTCCCAAACCGGGGAGCTGTTTTTT. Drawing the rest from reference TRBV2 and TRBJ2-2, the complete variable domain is EPEVTQTPSHQVTQMGQEVILRCVPISNHLYFYWYRQILGQKVEFLVSFYNNEISEKSEIFDDQFSVERPDGSNFTLKIRSTKLEDSAMYFCASSDRTGEDSQTGELFFGEGSRLTVL.

CDR3 residues: CASLTGCEQFF. CDR3 sequence (DNA): TGTGCCAGCCTTACAGGGTGTGAGCAGTTCTTC. The gene calls are TRBV25-1 and TRBJ2-1; TRBD1 might be the D (6 bases). The CDR3 contains 11 residues. The V end lost 8 bases, the J end lost 9 bases, and 11 bases lay between the germline ends. Germline values: CDR1 MGHDK, CDR2 SYGVNS.